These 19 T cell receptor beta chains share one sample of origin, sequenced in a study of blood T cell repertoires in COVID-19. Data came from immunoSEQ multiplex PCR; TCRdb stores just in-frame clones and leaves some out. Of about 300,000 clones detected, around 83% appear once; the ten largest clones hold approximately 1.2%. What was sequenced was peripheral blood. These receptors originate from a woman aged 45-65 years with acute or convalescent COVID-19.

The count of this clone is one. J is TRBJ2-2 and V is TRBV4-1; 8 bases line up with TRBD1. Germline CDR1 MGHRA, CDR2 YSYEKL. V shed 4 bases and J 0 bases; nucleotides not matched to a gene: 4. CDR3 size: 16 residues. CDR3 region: CASSLRTGSNTGELFF. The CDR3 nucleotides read TGCGCCAGCAGCCTCCGGACAGGGTCGAACACCGGGGAGCTGTTTTTT.

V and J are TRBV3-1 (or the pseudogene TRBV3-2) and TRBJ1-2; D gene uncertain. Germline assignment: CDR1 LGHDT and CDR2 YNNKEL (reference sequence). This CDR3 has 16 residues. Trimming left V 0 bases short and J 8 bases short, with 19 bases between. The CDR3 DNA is TGTGCCAGCAGCCAAGATAGTGGAGGAACTTTGGTGGGCTACACCTTC. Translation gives CASSQDSGGTLVGYTF.

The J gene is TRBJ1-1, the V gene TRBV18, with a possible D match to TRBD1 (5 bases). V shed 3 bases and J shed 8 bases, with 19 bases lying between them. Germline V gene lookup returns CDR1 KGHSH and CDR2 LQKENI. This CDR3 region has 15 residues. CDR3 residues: CASSPTGTPQPEAFF. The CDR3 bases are TGTGCCAGCTCACCTACCGGGACTCCTCAACCCGAAGCTTTCTTT.

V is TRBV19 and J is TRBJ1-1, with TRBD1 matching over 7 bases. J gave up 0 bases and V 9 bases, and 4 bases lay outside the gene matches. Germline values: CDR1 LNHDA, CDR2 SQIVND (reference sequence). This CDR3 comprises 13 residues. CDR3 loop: CASSRGMNTEAFF. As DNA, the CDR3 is TGTGCCAGCTCCAGGGGGATGAACACTGAAGCTTTCTTT.

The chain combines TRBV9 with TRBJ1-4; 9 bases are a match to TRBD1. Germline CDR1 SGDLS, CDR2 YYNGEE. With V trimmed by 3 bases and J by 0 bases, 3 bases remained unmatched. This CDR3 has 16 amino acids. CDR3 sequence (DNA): TGTGCCAGCAGCGACCGGACAGGGGCAACTAATGAAAAACTGTTTTTT. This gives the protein CASSDRTGATNEKLFF.

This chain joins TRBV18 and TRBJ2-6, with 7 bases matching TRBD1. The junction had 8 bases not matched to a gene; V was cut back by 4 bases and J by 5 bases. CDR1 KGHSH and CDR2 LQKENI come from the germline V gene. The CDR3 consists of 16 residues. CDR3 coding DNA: TGTGCCAGCTCACTTGGGACAGACCTGCGGGCCAACGTCCTGACTTTC. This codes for CASSLGTDLRANVLTF.

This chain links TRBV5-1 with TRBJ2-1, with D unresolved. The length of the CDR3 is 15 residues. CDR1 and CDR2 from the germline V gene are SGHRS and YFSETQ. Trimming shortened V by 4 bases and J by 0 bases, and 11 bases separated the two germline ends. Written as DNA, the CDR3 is TGCGCCAGCAGCCCTACAGTGAGCTCCTACAATGAGCAGTTCTTC. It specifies CASSPTVSSYNEQFF.

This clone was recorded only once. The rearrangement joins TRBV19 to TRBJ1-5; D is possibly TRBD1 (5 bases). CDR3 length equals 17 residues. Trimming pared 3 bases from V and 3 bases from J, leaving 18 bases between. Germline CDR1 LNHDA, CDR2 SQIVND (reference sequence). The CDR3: CASSIGGGTINNQPQHF. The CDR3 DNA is TGTGCCAGTAGTATCGGGGGAGGGACTATAAACAATCAGCCCCAGCATTTT.

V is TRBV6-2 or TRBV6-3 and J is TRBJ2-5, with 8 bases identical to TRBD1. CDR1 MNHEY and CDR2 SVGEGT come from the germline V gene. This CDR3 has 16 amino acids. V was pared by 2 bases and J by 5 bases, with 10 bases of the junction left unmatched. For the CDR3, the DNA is TGTGCCAGCAGTTACGTGGACAGGGTCCCGGGGGAGACCCAGTACTTC. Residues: CASSYVDRVPGETQYF.

DNA of the CDR3: TGCAGTGCCAAGGGCGGGGATACGCAGTATTTT. Translating it yields CSAKGGDTQYF. The rearrangement uses TRBV20-1 and TRBJ2-3, with D possibly matching TRBD2 (5 bases). Germline V gene data show CDR1 as DFQATT and CDR2 as SNEGSKA (reference sequence). Trimming removed 6 bases at V and 6 bases at J, with 10 bases between. This CDR3 is 11 amino acids long.

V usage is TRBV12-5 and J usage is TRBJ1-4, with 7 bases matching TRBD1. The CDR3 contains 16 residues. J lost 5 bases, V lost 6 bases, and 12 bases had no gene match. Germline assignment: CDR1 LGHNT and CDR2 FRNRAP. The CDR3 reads CASGPAGTAQNEKLFF. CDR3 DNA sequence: TGTGCTAGTGGACCCGCCGGGACAGCACAAAATGAAAAACTGTTTTTT.

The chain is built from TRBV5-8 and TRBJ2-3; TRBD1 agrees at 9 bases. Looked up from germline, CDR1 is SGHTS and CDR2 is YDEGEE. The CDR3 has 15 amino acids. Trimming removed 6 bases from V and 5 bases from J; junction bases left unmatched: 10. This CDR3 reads CASTRPGTGLDTQYF. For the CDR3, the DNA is TGTGCCAGCACGAGACCGGGGACAGGGTTAGATACGCAGTATTTT.

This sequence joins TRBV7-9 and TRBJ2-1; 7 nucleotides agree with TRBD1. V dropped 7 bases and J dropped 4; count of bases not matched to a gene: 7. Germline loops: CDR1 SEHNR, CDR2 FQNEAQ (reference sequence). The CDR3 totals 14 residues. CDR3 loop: CASTNRGLYNEQFF. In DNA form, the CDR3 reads TGTGCCAGCACTAACAGGGGCCTTTACAATGAGCAGTTCTTC.

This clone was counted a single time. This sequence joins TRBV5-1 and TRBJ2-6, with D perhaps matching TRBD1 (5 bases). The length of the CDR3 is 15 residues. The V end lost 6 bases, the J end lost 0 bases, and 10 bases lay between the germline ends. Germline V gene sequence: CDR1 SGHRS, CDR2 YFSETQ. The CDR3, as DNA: TGCGCCAGCAAAGCGACAGTCTCTGGGGCCAACGTCCTGACTTTC. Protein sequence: CASKATVSGANVLTF. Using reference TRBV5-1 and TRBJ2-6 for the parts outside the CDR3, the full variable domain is KAGVTQTPRYLIKTRGQQVTLSCSPISGHRSVSWYQQTPGQGLQFLFEYFSETQRNKGNFPGRFSGRQFSNSRSEMNVSTLELGDSALYLCASKATVSGANVLTFGAGSRLTVL.

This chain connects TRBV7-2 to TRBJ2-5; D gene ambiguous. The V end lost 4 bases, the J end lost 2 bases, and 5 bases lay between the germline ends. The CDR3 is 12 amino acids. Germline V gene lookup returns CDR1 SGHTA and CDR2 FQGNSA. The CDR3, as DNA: TGTGCCAGCAGCTCCAGGCAAGAGACCCAGTACTTC. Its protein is CASSSRQETQYF.

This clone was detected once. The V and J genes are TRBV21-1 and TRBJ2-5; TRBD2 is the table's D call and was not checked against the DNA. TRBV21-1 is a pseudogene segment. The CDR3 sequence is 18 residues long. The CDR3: CASSKEEKRERNQETQYF. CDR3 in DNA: TGTGCCAGCAGCAAAGAGGAAAAACGGGAAAGAAACCAAGAGACCCAGTACTTC.

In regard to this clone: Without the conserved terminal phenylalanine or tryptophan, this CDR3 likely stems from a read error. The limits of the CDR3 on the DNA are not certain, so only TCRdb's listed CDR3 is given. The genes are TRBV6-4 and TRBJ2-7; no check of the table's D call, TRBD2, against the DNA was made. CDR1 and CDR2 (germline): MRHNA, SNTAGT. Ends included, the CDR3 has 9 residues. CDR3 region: CASSHRQRG.

The CDR3 DNA is TGTGCCAGCAGTGAATCAACATTAGAGACCCAGTACTTC. Translated, it gives CASSESTLETQYF. The V and J genes are TRBV6-1 and TRBJ2-5; D remains unclear. V lost 2 bases to trimming and J lost 4 bases, with 8 bases between them. The length of the CDR3 is 13 residues. From germline, CDR1 is MNHNS and CDR2 SASEGT.

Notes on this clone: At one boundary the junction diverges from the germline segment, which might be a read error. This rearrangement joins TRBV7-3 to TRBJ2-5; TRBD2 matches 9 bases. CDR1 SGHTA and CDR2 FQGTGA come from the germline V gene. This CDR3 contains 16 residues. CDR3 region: CAGSLIPSGTQETQYF. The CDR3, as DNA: TGTGCCGGCAGCTTAATTCCTAGCGGGACCCAAGAGACCCAGTACTTC.